The 24 T cell receptor beta chains reported below all come from one sample, sequenced in a study of identical twins. From the 5' RACE reads, TCRdb called clonotypes with MiXCR, one entry per CDR3 protein. The sample shows hundreds of thousands of distinct CDR3 sequences, less than 7% of them seen only once. Source material: naive T cells sorted from blood. These receptors all stem from a man between 18 and 29 years old in good health.

CDR3 loop: CASSLAGTGGWMGTQYF. CDR3 nucleotides: TGTGCCAGCAGCTTAGCCGGGACAGGGGGATGGATGGGTACGCAGTATTTT. This sequence joins TRBV11-3 and TRBJ2-3, with 11 bases aligning to TRBD1. This CDR3 has 17 amino acids. The V gene end was trimmed by 1 base and the J gene end by 8 bases; junction bases not matched to a gene: 11. Germline values: CDR1 SGHNT, CDR2 YENEEA.

J is TRBJ2-1 and V is TRBV4-2, with a possible D match to TRBD2 (5 bases). CDR3 length equals 14 residues. V was cut by 1 base and J by 12 bases, with 16 bases left in between. Germline V CDR1 and CDR2: LGHNA, YNFKEQ. This CDR3 reads CASSQAREPGWQFF. The CDR3 region has the DNA TGTGCCAGCAGCCAAGCCCGGGAACCTGGTTGGCAGTTCTTC.

This clonotype was counted between two and nine times. The rearrangement uses TRBV9 and TRBJ2-7; D is possibly TRBD1 (6 bases). Trimming took 3 bases from V and 0 from J, leaving 10 bases between them. The V gene's germline CDR1 is SGDLS and CDR2 YYNGEE. The CDR3 extends over 14 amino acids. The CDR3 DNA is TGTGCCAGCAGCGGCCGGGACAACTCCTACGAGCAGTACTTC. Its translation: CASSGRDNSYEQYF.

This clonotype was recorded at least ten times. The CDR3 region is CSATGLRNTEAFF. In DNA form, the CDR3 reads TGCAGTGCAACCGGACTAAGGAACACTGAAGCTTTCTTT. V usage is TRBV20-1 and J usage is TRBJ1-1; no clear D gene. V lost 6 bases and J 1 base, leaving 12 bases between the germline ends. Germline V gene data show CDR1 as DFQATT and CDR2 as SNEGSKA (reference sequence). The CDR3 covers 13 residues.

This clonotype was detected many times. The chain is built from TRBV5-1 and TRBJ2-7; D is unclear. V was clipped by 0 bases and J by 7 bases, with 11 bases between them. The length of the CDR3 is 13 residues. Per the germline V gene, CDR1 is SGHRS and CDR2 is YFSETQ. DNA for the CDR3: TGCGCCAGCAGCTTGGTCTCAGGCAGGGAGCAGTACGTC. This encodes CASSLVSGREQYV.

The chain carries TRBV12-5 and TRBJ1-1, with D perhaps matching TRBD1 (5 bases). V lost 7 bases and J 0 bases, leaving 15 bases between the germline ends. CDR1 is LGHNT, CDR2 FRNRAP, per germline. The CDR3 loop spans 15 amino acids. CDR3 coding DNA: TGTGCTAGTGTTGGGGGACGGGAACTGAACACTGAAGCTTTCTTT. Amino acid sequence: CASVGGRELNTEAFF.

This clonotype was detected a few times. V gene TRBV20-1 combines with J gene TRBJ2-7; D may be TRBD1 or TRBD2 (5 bases each). Germline values: CDR1 DFQATT, CDR2 SNEGSKA (reference sequence). V lost 3 bases, J lost 6 bases, and 9 bases lay in between. The CDR3 is made up of 11 amino acids. The chain's CDR3 is CSARRGVEQYF. The CDR3 nucleotides are TGCAGTGCTAGGAGAGGGGTCGAGCAGTACTTC.

This clonotype was seen repeatedly, ten times or more. The chain joins TRBV9 to TRBJ2-3; 7 bases are shared with TRBD1. CDR3 length equals 14 residues. Trimming cost V 4 bases and J 3 bases; bases outside gene matches: 5. Germline lookup yields CDR1 SGDLS and CDR2 YYNGEE. CDR3 sequence (DNA): TGTGCCAGCAGCCCCCGACAGGGTACAGATACGCAGTATTTT. Its protein is CASSPRQGTDTQYF.

This clonotype showed up many times. The J gene is TRBJ2-1, the V gene TRBV3-1, with 15 bases matching TRBD2. Germline V gives CDR1 LGHDT, CDR2 YNNKEL (reference sequence). The CDR3 contains 18 residues. V trimming: 2 bases; J trimming: 1 base; junction bases outside the gene matches: 3. The CDR3 loop is CASSQNGLAGGSYNEQFF. In DNA form, the CDR3 reads TGTGCCAGCAGCCAAAATGGACTAGCGGGAGGGTCCTACAATGAGCAGTTCTTC.

This clonotype occurred a few times. This chain joins TRBV21-1 and TRBJ1-3. TRBV21-1 is assigned pseudogene status. The CDR3 extends over 17 amino acids. Here the CDR3 reads CASRGFSIYVGGNTIYF. The CDR3 nucleotides are TGTGCCAGCAGGGGCTTCAGCATATACGTGGGCGGAAACACCATATATTTT.

This clonotype was observed many times. The chain uses TRBV29-1 and TRBJ2-3; 8 nucleotides align to TRBD2. Germline loops: CDR1 SQVTM, CDR2 ANQGSEA. The CDR3 has 14 amino acids. With 3 bases clipped from V and 2 bases from J, the junction kept 4 bases outside the gene matches. CDR3 in DNA: TGCAGCGTTGAGGGACTAGTCCCCACAGATACGCAGTATTTT. The encoded protein is CSVEGLVPTDTQYF.

This clonotype was counted between two and nine times. The gene calls are TRBV29-1 and TRBJ1-1; D is unclear. V lost 5 bases to trimming and J lost 7 bases, with 14 bases between them. This CDR3 has 12 residues. Germline V CDR1 and CDR2: SQVTM, ANQGSEA. In nucleotides, the CDR3 is TGCAGCGTTCGGCGACAAGAAGGTGAAGCTTTCTTT. As protein: CSVRRQEGEAFF.

The rearrangement uses TRBV6-2 or TRBV6-3 and TRBJ1-5; D gene uncertain. V was trimmed by 3 bases and J by 1 base, leaving 13 bases between them. This CDR3 has 16 residues. Germline V CDR1 and CDR2: MNHEY, SVGEGT. In DNA form, the CDR3 reads TGTGCCAGCAGTTATTTCGGGCCTGGGAGCAATCAGCCCCAGCATTTT. Protein product: CASSYFGPGSNQPQHF.

The gene calls are TRBV12-3 or TRBV12-4 and TRBJ2-7; 8 nucleotides match TRBD1. The CDR3 sequence is 12 residues long. Trimming removed 8 bases from V and 5 bases from J; junction bases left unmatched: 5. CDR3 residues: CASGRTGNEQYF. As DNA, the CDR3 is TGTGCCAGCGGAAGGACAGGGAACGAGCAGTACTTC.

The sample holds many counts of this clonotype. The chain employs TRBV6-2 or TRBV6-3 and TRBJ2-2; a possible D gene is TRBD2 (5 bases). The CDR3 is 15 amino acids. Trimming took 7 bases from V and 1 from J, leaving 13 bases between them. Germline CDR1 is MNHEY and CDR2 is SVGEGT. CDR3 sequence reads: CASTFRGENTGELFF. The CDR3 DNA follows: TGTGCCAGCACGTTTCGGGGAGAGAACACCGGGGAGCTGTTTTTT.

This clonotype was counted ten times or more. This chain links TRBV20-1 with TRBJ2-2, with D maybe TRBD1 (5 bases). Trimming cost V 4 bases and J 0 bases, with 9 bases left between them. CDR3 length equals 14 residues. The germline CDR1 and CDR2 sequences are DFQATT and SNEGSKA (reference sequence). The CDR3 is CSAKDTTNTGELFF. In nucleotides, the CDR3 is TGCAGTGCTAAGGACACTACGAACACCGGGGAGCTGTTTTTT.

This clonotype was counted only a few times. The chain uses TRBV20-1 and TRBJ1-3, with TRBD1 matching 7 bases. CDR3 length equals 14 residues. The germline gives CDR1 DFQATT, CDR2 SNEGSKA (reference sequence). Losses at the gene ends were 7 bases for V and 6 bases for J; bases not matched to a gene: 12. In nucleotides, the CDR3 is TGCAGTGTTCACGGGCAGGGGGAGAAAAACACCATATATTTT. This encodes CSVHGQGEKNTIYF.

The V call is TRBV25-1, the J call TRBJ1-2; tentatively, D is TRBD1 (6 bases). This CDR3 region has 13 residues. V lost 2 bases and J lost 8, with 12 bases in between. Germline V gene data show CDR1 as MGHDK and CDR2 as SYGVNS. The CDR3 nucleotides are TGTGCCAGCAGTGAAGGGGGGCTCGGAGGCTACACCTTC. This sequence encodes CASSEGGLGGYTF.

The chain recombines TRBV5-1 with TRBJ2-1; 7 nucleotides align to TRBD2. The CDR3 covers 17 residues. After removal of 0 bases from V and 3 bases from J, the junction contained 9 bases not matched to a gene. Germline loops: CDR1 SGHRS, CDR2 YFSETQ. CDR3 in DNA: TGCGCCAGCAGCTTGGCTTCGGGACTATCCTACTACAATGAGCAGTTCTTC. This sequence encodes CASSLASGLSYYNEQFF.

This clonotype was seen repeatedly, ten times or more. V gene TRBV6-1 combines with J gene TRBJ2-7, with D maybe TRBD1 (5 bases). There are 12 residues in the CDR3. Germline V gene data show CDR1 as MNHNS and CDR2 as SASEGT. Here the CDR3 DNA reads TGTGTCACGGACAAGGGGACCTACGAGCAGTACGTC. Encoded protein: CVTDKGTYEQYV.

This clonotype has ten or more counts. The genes are TRBV6-2 or TRBV6-3 and TRBJ2-7; TRBD1 matches at 7 bases. The J segment lost 5 bases and the V segment lost 6 bases, leaving 10 bases of the junction unmatched. Germline assignment: CDR1 MNHEY and CDR2 SVGEGT. The CDR3 runs 14 residues. The CDR3 DNA follows: TGTGCCAGCAGAGAGATAACAGGGGCCCACGAGCAGTACTTC. Its protein product is CASREITGAHEQYF.

In its sample, this clonotype was seen many times. The V call is TRBV29-1, the J call TRBJ2-1, with 9 bases lining up with TRBD1. The germline CDR1 and CDR2 sequences are SQVTM and ANQGSEA. With V trimmed by 1 base and J by 3 bases, 4 bases remained unmatched. This CDR3 has 15 amino acids. The CDR3 nucleotides are TGCAGCGTTGAAGCCGGGACAGGGCACTACAATGAGCAGTTCTTC. This encodes CSVEAGTGHYNEQFF.

This clonotype showed up many times. V usage is TRBV28 and J usage is TRBJ1-2, with D possibly matching TRBD1 (5 bases). In germline, CDR1 is MDHEN, CDR2 SYDVKM. The germline V and J ends were trimmed by 5 bases and 0 bases, with 16 bases remaining between them. The CDR3 has 16 residues. As DNA, the CDR3 is TGTGCCAGCAGTAGCCATCCGGGACTCACTAACTATGGCTACACCTTC. Translated: CASSSHPGLTNYGYTF.

This chain joins TRBV19 and TRBJ1-6, with D possibly TRBD1 on 5 matching bases. The CDR3 has 17 residues. Per the germline V gene, CDR1 is LNHDA and CDR2 is SQIVND (reference sequence). The V and J ends lost 3 bases and 7 bases respectively, with 19 bases between them. CDR3 coding DNA: TGTGCCAGTAGTATGGGACTGACTACCCCTCAAAATTCACCCCTCCACTTT. As protein: CASSMGLTTPQNSPLHF.